This TCR beta chain is drawn from a study of response to subunit inactivated influenza vaccine. Turning to this clonotype: Its antigen is currently unknown.

This CDR3 is 13 amino acids long. Trimming took 6 bases from V and 6 from J; bases not matched to a gene: 7. One entry per CDR3 protein, called by TCRdb with MiXCR from the RT-PCR reads. The data contain around 790,000 distinct CDR3 sequences, about 20% of them seen just once; the ten biggest clones take up about 10%. Study findings and constraints: Few new T cells, the authors suggested, are recruited by each seasonal influenza vaccination.

The chain couples TRBV12-3 or TRBV12-4 to TRBJ1-2; 7 bases line up with TRBD1. The source was PBMCs from blood, collected 5 to 6 days after vaccination. This TCR came from a man aged 50 or older who received an inactivated influenza vaccine. The CDR3 here is CASRMTDRDGYTF. CDR3 in DNA: TGTGCCAGCAGAATGACCGACAGGGATGGCTACACCTTC.